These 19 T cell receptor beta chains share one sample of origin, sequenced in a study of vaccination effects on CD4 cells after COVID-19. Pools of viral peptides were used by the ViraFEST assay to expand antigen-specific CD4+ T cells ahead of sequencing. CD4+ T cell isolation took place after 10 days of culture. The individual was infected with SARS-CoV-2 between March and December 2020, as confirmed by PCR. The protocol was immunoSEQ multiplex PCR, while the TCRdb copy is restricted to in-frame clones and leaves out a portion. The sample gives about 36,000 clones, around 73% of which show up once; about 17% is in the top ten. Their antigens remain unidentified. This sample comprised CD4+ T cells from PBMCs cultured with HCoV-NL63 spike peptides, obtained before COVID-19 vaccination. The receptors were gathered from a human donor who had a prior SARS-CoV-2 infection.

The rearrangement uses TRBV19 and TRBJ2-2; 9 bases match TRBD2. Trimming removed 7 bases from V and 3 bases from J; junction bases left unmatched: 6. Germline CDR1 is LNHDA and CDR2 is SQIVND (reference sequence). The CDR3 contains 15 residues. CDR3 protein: CASTQAGGDTGELFF. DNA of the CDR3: TGTGCCAGTACCCAAGCGGGGGGCGACACCGGGGAGCTGTTTTTT.

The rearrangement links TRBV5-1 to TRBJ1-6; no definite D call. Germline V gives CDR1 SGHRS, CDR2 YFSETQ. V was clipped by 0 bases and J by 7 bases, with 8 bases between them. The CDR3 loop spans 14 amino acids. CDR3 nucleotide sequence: TGCGCCAGCAGCTTGGAAAACCCAAATTCACCCCTCCACTTT. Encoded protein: CASSLENPNSPLHF. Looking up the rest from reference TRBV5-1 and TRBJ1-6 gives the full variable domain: KAGVTQTPRYLIKTRGQQVTLSCSPISGHRSVSWYQQTPGQGLQFLFEYFSETQRNKGNFPGRFSGRQFSNSRSEMNVSTLELGDSALYLCASSLENPNSPLHFGNGTRLTVT.

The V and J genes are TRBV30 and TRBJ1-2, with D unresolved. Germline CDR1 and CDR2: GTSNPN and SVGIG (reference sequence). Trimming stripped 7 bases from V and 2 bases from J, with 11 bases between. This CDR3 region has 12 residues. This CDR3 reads CALPRQNYGYTF. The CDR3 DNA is TGTGCCTTGCCCCGGCAGAACTATGGCTACACCTTC.

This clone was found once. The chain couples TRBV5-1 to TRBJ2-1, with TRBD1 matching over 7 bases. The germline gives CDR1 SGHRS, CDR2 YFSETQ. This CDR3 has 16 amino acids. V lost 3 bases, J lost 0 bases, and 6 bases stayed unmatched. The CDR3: CASSSTTGSSYNEQFF. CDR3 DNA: TGCGCCAGCAGCTCAACGACAGGGAGCTCCTACAATGAGCAGTTCTTC.

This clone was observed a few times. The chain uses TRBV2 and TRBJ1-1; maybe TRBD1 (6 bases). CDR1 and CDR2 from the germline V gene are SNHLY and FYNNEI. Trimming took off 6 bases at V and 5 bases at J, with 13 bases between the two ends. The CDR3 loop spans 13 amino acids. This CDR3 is CASRSQGGTEAFF. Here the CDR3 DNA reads TGTGCCAGCAGGTCACAGGGAGGGACTGAAGCTTTCTTT.

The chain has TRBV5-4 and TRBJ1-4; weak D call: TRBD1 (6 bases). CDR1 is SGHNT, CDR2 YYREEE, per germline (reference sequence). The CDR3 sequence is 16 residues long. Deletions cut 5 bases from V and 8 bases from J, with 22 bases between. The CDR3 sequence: CASSRDGGSTREKLFF. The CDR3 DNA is TGTGCCAGCAGTAGAGACGGGGGCTCGACCCGGGAAAAACTGTTTTTT.

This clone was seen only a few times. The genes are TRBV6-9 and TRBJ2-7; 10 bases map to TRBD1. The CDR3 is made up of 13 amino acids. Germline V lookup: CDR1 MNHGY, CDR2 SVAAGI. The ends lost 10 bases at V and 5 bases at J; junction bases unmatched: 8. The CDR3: CANRQGAWDEQYF. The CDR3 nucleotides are TGTGCCAACCGACAGGGGGCTTGGGACGAGCAGTACTTC.

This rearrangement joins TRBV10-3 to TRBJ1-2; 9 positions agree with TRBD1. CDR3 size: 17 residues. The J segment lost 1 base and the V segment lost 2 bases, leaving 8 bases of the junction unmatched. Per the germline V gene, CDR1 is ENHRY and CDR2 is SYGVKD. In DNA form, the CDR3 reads TGTGCCATCAGTGAGGGACAGGGGACCTTGGTTAACTATGGCTACACCTTC. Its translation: CAISEGQGTLVNYGYTF.

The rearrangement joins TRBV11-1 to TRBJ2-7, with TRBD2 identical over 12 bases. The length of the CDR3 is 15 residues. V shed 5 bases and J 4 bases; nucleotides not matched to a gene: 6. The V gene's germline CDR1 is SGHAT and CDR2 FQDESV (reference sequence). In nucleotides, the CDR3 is TGTGCCAGCAGCACGCCCGGGACTAGCGGGTACGAGCAGTACTTC. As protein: CASSTPGTSGYEQYF.

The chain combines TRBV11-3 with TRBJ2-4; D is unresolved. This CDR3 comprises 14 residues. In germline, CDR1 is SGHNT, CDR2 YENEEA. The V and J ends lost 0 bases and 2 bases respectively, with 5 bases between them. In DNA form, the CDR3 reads TGTGCCAGCAGCTTAGACGGTCCCAAAAACATTCAGTACTTC. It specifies CASSLDGPKNIQYF.

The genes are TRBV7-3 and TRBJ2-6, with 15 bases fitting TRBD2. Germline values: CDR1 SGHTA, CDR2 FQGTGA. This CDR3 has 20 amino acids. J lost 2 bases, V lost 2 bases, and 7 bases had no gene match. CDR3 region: CASSLPLGTSGRPGANVLTF. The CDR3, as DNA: TGTGCCAGCAGCTTACCCCTAGGGACTAGCGGGAGGCCTGGGGCCAACGTCCTGACTTTC. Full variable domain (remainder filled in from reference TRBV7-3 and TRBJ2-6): GAGVSQTPSNKVTEKGKYVELRCDPISGHTALYWYRQSLGQGPEFLIYFQGTGAADDSGLPNDRFFAVRPEGSVSTLKIQRTERGDSAVYLCASSLPLGTSGRPGANVLTFGAGSRLTVL.

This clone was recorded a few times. The CDR3 nucleotides read TGTGCCAGCAGTGACCGTGATCGACAGGCCGCGACCTACGAGCAGTACTTC. It translates to CASSDRDRQAATYEQYF. V and J are TRBV6-1 and TRBJ2-7, with a weak D call TRBD1 (6 bases). CDR3 length: 17 amino acids. Trimming stripped 3 bases from V and 2 bases from J, with 20 bases between. In germline, CDR1 is MNHNS, CDR2 SASEGT.

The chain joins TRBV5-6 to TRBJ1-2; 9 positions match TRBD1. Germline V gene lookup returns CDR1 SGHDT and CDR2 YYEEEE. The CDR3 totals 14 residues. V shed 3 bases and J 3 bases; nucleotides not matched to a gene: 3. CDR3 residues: CASSYNRGHYGYTF. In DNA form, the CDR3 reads TGTGCCAGCAGCTACAACAGGGGGCACTATGGCTACACCTTC.

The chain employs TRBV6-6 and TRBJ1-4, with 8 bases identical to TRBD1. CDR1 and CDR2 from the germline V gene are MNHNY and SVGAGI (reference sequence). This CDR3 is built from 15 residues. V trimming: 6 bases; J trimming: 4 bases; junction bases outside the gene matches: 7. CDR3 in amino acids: CASSPKGQVNEKLFF. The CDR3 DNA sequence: TGTGCCAGCAGCCCTAAGGGACAGGTTAATGAAAAACTGTTTTTT.

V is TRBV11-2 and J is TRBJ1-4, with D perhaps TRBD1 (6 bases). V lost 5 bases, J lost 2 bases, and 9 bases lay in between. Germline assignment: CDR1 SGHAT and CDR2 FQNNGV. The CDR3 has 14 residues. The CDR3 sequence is CASSRGWTNEKLFF. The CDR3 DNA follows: TGTGCCAGCAGCAGGGGGTGGACTAATGAAAAACTGTTTTTT.

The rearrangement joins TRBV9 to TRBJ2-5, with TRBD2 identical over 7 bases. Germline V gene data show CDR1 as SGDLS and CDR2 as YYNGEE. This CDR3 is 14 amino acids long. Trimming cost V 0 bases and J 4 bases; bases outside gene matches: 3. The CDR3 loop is CASSVGLAPETQYF. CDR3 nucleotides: TGTGCCAGCAGCGTAGGACTAGCTCCAGAGACCCAGTACTTC.

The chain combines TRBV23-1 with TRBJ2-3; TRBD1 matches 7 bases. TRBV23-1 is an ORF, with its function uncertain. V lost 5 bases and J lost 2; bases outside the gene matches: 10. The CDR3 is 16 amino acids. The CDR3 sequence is CASSGRTGEVTDTQYF. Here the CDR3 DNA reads TGCGCCAGCAGTGGTCGGACAGGAGAGGTCACAGATACGCAGTATTTT.

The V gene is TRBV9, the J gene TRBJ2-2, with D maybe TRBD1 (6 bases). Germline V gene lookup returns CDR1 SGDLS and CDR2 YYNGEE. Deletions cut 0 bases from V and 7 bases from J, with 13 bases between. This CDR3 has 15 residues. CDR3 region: CASSVVRRGCGELFF. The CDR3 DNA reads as TGTGCCAGCAGCGTAGTTCGCAGGGGCTGCGGGGAGCTGTTTTTT.

The chain's CDR3 is CASSLLSGSSYEQYF. The CDR3 DNA sequence: TGTGCCAGCAGCTTATTGAGTGGGAGCTCCTACGAGCAGTACTTC. This chain uses TRBV7-8 with TRBJ2-7; tentatively, D is TRBD2 (5 bases). CDR1 is SGHVS and CDR2 is FQNEAQ in the germline V gene. The CDR3 totals 15 residues. Between the trimmed V and J ends, which lost 2 bases and 0 bases, there was a span of 11 bases.